This T cell receptor (beta chain) was sequenced during a study of shared clonotypes between healthy human individuals. Some clones are missing from TCRdb's copy, which holds only in-frame ones; the method was immunoSEQ multiplex PCR. This sample yields some 300,000 clones, of which around 70% are seen a single time; 8% to 13% belongs to the top ten. The length of the CDR3 is 11 residues. CDR1 is SGHAT and CDR2 is FQNNGV in the germline V gene. The V gene lost 8 bases and the J gene lost 5 bases, with 10 bases spanning the gap. Sequenced material: memory CD4+ T cells sorted from blood. Subset reported: CD45RA-negative fraction. This TCR derives from a man aged 25-45 years in good health. This chain links TRBV11-2 with TRBJ2-7; D remains unclear. DNA for the CDR3: TGTGCCAGCGCAAACCCAGACGAGCAGTACTTC. Its translation: CASANPDEQYF.